This record covers a single T cell receptor beta chain. Antigen specificity is unknown. This specimen belongs to a study of T cell responses to AZD1222 COVID-19 vaccine. Study in general: Analysis merged second doses at about 4 or about 12 weeks.

The protocol was immunoSEQ multiplex PCR, while the TCRdb copy is restricted to in-frame clones and leaves out a portion. The sample contains fewer than 120,000 clones, 81% of which appear only once. Broader study findings: Females outnumbered males among donors, who were mostly white British; clonal diversity was possibly underestimated. Following two doses of AZD1222, Spike-specific TCR breadth and depth rose. Recipients of AZD1222 seropositive at baseline numbered only six or seven.

The V gene end was trimmed by 7 bases and the J gene end by 6 bases; junction bases not matched to a gene: 18. The CDR3 is 16 residues long. Germline loops: CDR1 SGHKS, CDR2 YYEKEE (reference sequence). The sequence derives from an adult in good health. The chain combines TRBV5-5 with TRBJ1-2; 7 positions match TRBD1. Sequenced here: peripheral blood, sampled on day 0 of AZD1222 vaccination. CDR3 sequence: CASSLRQGTYPHGYTF. In nucleotides, the CDR3 is TGTGCCAGCTCACTCCGACAGGGAACATACCCACATGGCTACACCTTC.